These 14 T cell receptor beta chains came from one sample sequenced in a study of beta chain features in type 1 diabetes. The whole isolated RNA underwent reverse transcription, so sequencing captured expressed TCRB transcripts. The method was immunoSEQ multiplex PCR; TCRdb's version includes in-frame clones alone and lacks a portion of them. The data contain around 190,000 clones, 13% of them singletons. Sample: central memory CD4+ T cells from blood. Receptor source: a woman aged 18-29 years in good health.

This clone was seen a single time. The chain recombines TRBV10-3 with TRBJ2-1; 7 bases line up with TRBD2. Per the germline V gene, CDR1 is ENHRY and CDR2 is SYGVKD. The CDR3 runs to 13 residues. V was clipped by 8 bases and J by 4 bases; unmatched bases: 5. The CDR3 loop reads CAIGREDYNEQFF. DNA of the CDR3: TGTGCCATCGGGAGGGAGGATTACAATGAGCAGTTCTTC.

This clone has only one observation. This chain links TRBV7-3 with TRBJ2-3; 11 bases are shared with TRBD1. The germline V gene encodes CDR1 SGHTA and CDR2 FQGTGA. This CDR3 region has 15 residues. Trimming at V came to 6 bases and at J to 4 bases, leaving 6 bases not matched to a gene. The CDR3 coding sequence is TGTGCCAGCAGTAGGACAGGGGGCAAGGCAGATACGCAGTATTTT. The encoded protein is CASSRTGGKADTQYF.

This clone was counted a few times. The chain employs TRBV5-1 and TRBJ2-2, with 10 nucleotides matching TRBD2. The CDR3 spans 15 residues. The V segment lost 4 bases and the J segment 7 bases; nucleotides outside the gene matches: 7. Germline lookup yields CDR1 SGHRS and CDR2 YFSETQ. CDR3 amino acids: CASSMSSGSIGELFF. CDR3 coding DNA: TGCGCCAGCAGCATGTCTAGCGGGAGTATCGGGGAGCTGTTTTTT.

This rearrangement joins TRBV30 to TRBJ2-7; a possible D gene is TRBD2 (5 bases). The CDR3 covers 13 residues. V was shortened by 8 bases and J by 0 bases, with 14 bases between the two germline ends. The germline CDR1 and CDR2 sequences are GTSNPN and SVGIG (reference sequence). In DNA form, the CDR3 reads TGTGCCGGACTGACTTCGGGCTCCTACGAGCAGTACTTC. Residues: CAGLTSGSYEQYF.

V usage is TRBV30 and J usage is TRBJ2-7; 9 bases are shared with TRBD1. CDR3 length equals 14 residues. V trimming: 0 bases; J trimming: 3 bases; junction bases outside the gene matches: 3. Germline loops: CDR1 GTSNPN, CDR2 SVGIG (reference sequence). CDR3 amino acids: CAWSVGTGFYEQYF. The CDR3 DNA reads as TGTGCCTGGAGTGTAGGGACAGGGTTCTACGAGCAGTACTTC.

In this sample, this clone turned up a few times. CDR3 residues: CASSLGVSAGVGTDTQYF. The DNA for the CDR3 is TGTGCCAGCAGCCTGGGGGTATCGGCGGGAGTGGGCACAGATACGCAGTATTTT. The J gene is TRBJ2-3, the V gene TRBV28; 7 bases agree with TRBD2. The CDR3 spans 18 residues. Per germline, CDR1 MDHEN and CDR2 SYDVKM. V lost 6 bases and J lost 1; bases outside the gene matches: 16.

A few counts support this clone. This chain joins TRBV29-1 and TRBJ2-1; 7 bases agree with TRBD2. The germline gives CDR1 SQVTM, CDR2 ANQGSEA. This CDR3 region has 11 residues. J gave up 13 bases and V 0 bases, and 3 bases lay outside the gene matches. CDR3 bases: TGCAGCGTTGAAGACCGGGGGGTACAGTTCTTC. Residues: CSVEDRGVQFF.

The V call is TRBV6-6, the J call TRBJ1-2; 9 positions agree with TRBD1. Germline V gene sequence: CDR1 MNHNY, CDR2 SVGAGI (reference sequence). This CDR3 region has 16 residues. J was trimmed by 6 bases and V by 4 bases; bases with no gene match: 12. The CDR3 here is CASSSIDRGSFHGYTF. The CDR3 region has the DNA TGTGCCAGCAGTTCCATTGACAGGGGGAGCTTCCATGGCTACACCTTC.

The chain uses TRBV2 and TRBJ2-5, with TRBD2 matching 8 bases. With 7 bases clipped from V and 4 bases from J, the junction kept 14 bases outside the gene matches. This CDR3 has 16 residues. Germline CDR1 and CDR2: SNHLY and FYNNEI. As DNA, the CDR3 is TGTGCCAGCATAAAAGCGGGAGTGGGTGGGGTAGAGACCCAGTACTTC. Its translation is CASIKAGVGGVETQYF.

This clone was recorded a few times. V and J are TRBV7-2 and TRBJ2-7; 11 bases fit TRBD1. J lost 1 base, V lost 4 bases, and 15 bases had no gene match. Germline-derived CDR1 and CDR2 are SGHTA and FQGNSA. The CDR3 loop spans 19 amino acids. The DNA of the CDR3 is TGTGCCAGCAGCTCGCGGACAGGGGGCATCCAGCTGCGATCCTACGAGCAGTACTTC. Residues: CASSSRTGGIQLRSYEQYF.

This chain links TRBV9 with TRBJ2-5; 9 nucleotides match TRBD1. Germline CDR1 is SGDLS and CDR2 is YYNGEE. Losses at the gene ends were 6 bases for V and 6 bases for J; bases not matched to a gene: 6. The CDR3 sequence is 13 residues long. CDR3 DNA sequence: TGTGCCAGCACAGGGACAGGGAGAAAGACCCAGTACTTC. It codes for CASTGTGRKTQYF.

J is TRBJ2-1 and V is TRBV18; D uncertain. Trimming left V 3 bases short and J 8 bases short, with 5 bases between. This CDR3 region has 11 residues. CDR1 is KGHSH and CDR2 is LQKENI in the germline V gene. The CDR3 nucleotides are TGTGCCAGCTCACCCGGGTATGAGCAGTTCTTC. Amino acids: CASSPGYEQFF.

The CDR3 reads CASSLWPGQGPATNEKLFF. The DNA of the CDR3 is TGTGCCAGCAGTTTATGGCCCGGACAGGGCCCCGCAACTAATGAAAAACTGTTTTTT. The chain couples TRBV28 to TRBJ1-4; 8 nucleotides agree with TRBD1. The CDR3 runs to 19 residues. Germline-derived CDR1 and CDR2 are MDHEN and SYDVKM. Trimming cost V 0 bases and J 0 bases; bases outside gene matches: 9.

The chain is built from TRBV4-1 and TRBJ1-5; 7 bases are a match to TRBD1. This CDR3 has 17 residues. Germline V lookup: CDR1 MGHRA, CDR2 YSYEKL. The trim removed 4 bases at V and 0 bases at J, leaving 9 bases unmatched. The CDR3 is CASSRSGQSNSNQPQHF. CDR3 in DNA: TGCGCCAGCAGCCGGTCGGGACAGTCGAATAGCAATCAGCCCCAGCATTTT.